A selection of T cell receptor beta chains follows, all from one sample in a study of beta chain features in type 1 diabetes. Generated by immunoSEQ multiplex PCR, the TCRdb table keeps only in-frame clones and is missing some. The sample has about 41,000 clones; about 68% are singletons. The sample was Tregs from blood. All receptors derive from a young man with type 1 diabetes. Some clones in this sample may be carry-over from other donors' samples. Each CDR3 is given without its conserved first and last residue.

>TRBJ1-1|TRBV20-1
SARGNTEAF
>TRBJ2-7|TRBV4-3
ASSQEWQYAYEQY
>TRBJ2-7|TRBV6-5
ASSYQTGAYEQY
>TRBJ2-7|TRBV10-3
AISEHTGSYEQY
>TRBJ2-3|TRBV28
ASSTPRTGRDTQY
>TRBJ1-1|TRBV7-2
ASSFDTGGTEAF
>TRBJ2-2|TRBV2
ASMGLARNTGELF
>TRBJ2-5|TRBV28
ASRPTGREQY
>TRBJ1-2|TRBV6-7
AQGRSNYGYT
>TRBJ2-6|TRBV4-1
ASSQDLQGGNVLT
>TRBJ2-1|TRBV19
ASSPINRGHNEQF
>TRBJ2-2|TRBV2
ASSVQGAAGELF
>TRBJ2-1|TRBV29-1
SVEDQKREGNEQF
>TRBJ1-5|TRBV5-4
ASSLDLNQPQH
>TRBJ1-3|TRBV5-1
ASTSQGGSGNTIY
>TRBJ1-2|TRBV5-1
ASSFRTGGFYGYT
>TRBJ2-3|TRBV10-1
ASNSPGGTDTQY
>TRBJ1-6|TRBV27
ASSLQGARHNSPLH
>TRBJ2-5|TRBV19
ASSETAGETQY
>TRBJ1-2|TRBV18
ASSPPAGQEYGYT
>TRBJ2-5|TRBV7-3
ASSLGLAGDSGETQY
>TRBJ2-4|TRBV7-2
ASSLTGQGAGNIQY
>TRBJ1-2|TRBV7-2
ASSLTAQGYT
>TRBJ1-4|TRBV25-1
ASSEPGREKLF
>TRBJ1-2|TRBV2
ASSAQGLGYT
>TRBJ1-3|TRBV18
ASSPTGSVNTIY
>TRBJ1-2|TRBV28
AISFLGAIGYT
>TRBJ1-1|TRBV27
ASSYRRATEAF
>TRBJ2-1|TRBV4-2
ASSLGQGAYNEQF
>TRBJ2-1|TRBV7-2
ASSLEISEF
>TRBJ2-3|TRBV7-9
ASSLGPSVYTQY
>TRBJ1-5|TRBV19
ASSLAQANQPQH
>TRBJ1-5|TRBV28
ASTGQLQPQH
>TRBJ2-2|TRBV11-2
ASRAGSTGSGEPF
>TRBJ2-7|TRBV11-1
ASSFLGTASYEQY